This T cell receptor (beta chain) was identified in a study of CD8+ T cells in alopecia areata. Points from the study as a whole: Clonality in lesional scalp, especially alopecia totalis/universalis, exceeded that of normal scalp.

With respect to this clone: Its antigen is unidentified.

The sample's treatment: oral pan-JAK inhibitor, 5-10 mg twice daily. Alopecia areata patients provided lesional scalp punch biopsies and peripheral blood, both collected for the study. RNA, once extracted, was reverse transcribed into cDNA for use as the sequencing template. Clones were read by immunoSEQ multiplex PCR, and TCRdb kept only the in-frame ones, dropping some. The sample carries under 350,000 clones, 58% recorded once. V was trimmed by 0 bases and J by 4 bases, leaving 15 bases between them. This CDR3 spans 15 amino acids. Germline values: CDR1 GTSNPN, CDR2 SVGIG (reference sequence). The chain links TRBV30 to TRBJ1-2; maybe TRBD1 (6 bases). This TCR was sampled from a human donor with alopecia areata. The specimen was CD4+ T cells sorted from blood, collected at week 24, from a patient treated with tofacitinib. CDR3 protein: CAWSVEQGRSYGYTF. The CDR3 DNA follows: TGTGCCTGGAGTGTAGAACAGGGTAGGAGCTATGGCTACACCTTC.